This entry concerns a single T cell receptor beta chain. Per germline, CDR1 SGHVS and CDR2 FNYEAQ. The CDR3 sequence is 13 residues long. The V gene end was trimmed by 5 bases and the J gene end by 3 bases; junction bases not matched to a gene: 2. Amplification by 5'RACE using constant-segment primers produced TCR alpha and TCR beta cDNA libraries that carried sample barcodes and UMIs. In TCRdb, the 5' RACE reads were re-called with MiXCR into one record per CDR3 protein. Seen here are a few hundred thousand distinct CDR3 sequences, roughly 15% observed once, and the top ten hold 22%. The sample originates from a study of T-cell memory formation after mild COVID-19. Study at large: Clusters were largely donor specific.

The chain combines TRBV7-6 with TRBJ2-7, with TRBD1 matching 9 bases. The sample was PBMCs or a T cell subset sorted from them (not recorded which). The TCR was taken from a man between 18 and 29 years old who had mild COVID-19 (a few samples of this study predate the infection). Cell type and time point are not known. CDR3 sequence reads: CASSPDRGYEQYF. In nucleotides, the CDR3 is TGTGCCAGCAGCCCGGACAGGGGCTACGAGCAGTACTTC.